This T cell receptor (beta chain) is from a study of CD8 T cells in Susac syndrome (dated by TCRdb to about 2019). Broadly, across the study: Whether CD8+ T cell activation and differentiation in Susac syndrome was antigen driven was tested using repertoire sequencing. Findings and caveats that apply to the study as a whole: The TCR sequencing and HLA analysis was acknowledged to have included a relatively small number of individuals.

This clonotype was detected a few times. The antigen it recognizes is unknown. No quality values exist for individual bases; no much larger clone is one base distant. RNA was extracted with the RNeasy kit and 0.5 to 1 ug was reverse transcribed using random hexamers. The immunoSEQ multiplex PCR assay, covering 54 Vbeta and 13 Jbeta segments, was used to amplify TCR beta CDR3 regions. PCR amplification bias was corrected using a synthetic template baseline for primer optimization and computational correction. The original methods were these. Only productive sequences were kept, with reads annotated to V, D and J genes according to IMGT and analyzed in immunoSEQ Analyzer. Clonality was calculated as one minus the Shannon entropy normalized by log2 of the number of productive unique sequences. For each patient and control, public and private clones were evaluated among the 100 most prevalent clones. Clones were defined as Susac-specific if absent from the healthy and MS cohorts, from roughly 1,100 published viral clones and from other ImmuneACCESS disease sequences. Clones were called with MiXCR by TCRdb after fastp trimmed the public reads at Q25, and only in-frame beta chains were retained. A single entry per CDR3 protein holds the most common genes and DNA from its merged rows. The V and J calls follow TCRdb's processing rather than the paper's. The table for this sample lists approximately 230,000 distinct CDR3 sequences; 85% to 95% of them were counted only once. The ten largest clones take up around 0.07% of the sample.

The junction shows trimming of 3 bases on V and 5 bases on J, plus 3 bases between the germline ends. There are 11 amino acids in the CDR3, from cysteine to phenylalanine inclusive. The DNA shown is the 33-base CDR3, in frame from base 1. High-throughput TCR beta sequencing profiled peripheral blood CD8+ and CD4+ T cells from healthy donors, Susac syndrome patients and multiple sclerosis patients. Treatment-naive patients with stable or active relapsing-remitting disease fulfilling revised McDonald criteria were used as multiple sclerosis controls. Bulk CD8+ and CD4+ T cells were purified by magnetic negative isolation, while CD8+ TEMRA cells were enriched using FACS. Blood was drawn into EDTA tubes, processed within 24 hours, and PBMCs were isolated by density gradient centrifugation. PBMCs intended for TCR sequencing were cryopreserved in liquid nitrogen and thawed later in a water bath at 37 degrees C. The sorted or isolated CD4+, CD8+ and CD8+ TEMRA cells reached a purity of at least 90%.

The specimen sequenced was CD4+ T cells from PBMCs. The sequence derives from a human donor with multiple sclerosis. This receptor chain uses TRBV12-3 or TRBV12-4 and TRBJ2-3, with no confident D gene call. The nucleotide sequence reads as follows: TGTGCCAGCAGTTTGAAAGATACGCAGTATTTT. It translates as CASSLKDTQYF.